A single sample is the source of the 12 T cell receptor beta chains below, sequenced in a study of naive and memory T cell subsets (dated by TCRdb to between 2016 and 2019). Receptor libraries were prepared by UMI-ligation and nested PCR. The run used an Illumina MiSeq. To cover both TRBC1 and TRBC2, the beta constant-region primer consisted of an equimolar mix of two oligonucleotides. TCRdb handled the public reads itself, with Q25 trimming in fastp and clone calling in MiXCR, and kept productive beta chains. Rows are unified per CDR3 protein, each entry keeping the most common DNA and genes. The sample yields over 20,000 distinct CDR3 sequences; approximately 10% were counted once. The ten largest make up 15% to 20% of the sample. The sequenced material came from central memory CD8+ T cells from blood. This specimen's cell subset or site label, interpreted: central memory, CD45RA- CD27+. The source of these receptors is a human donor in good health.

The table lists this clonotype with many counts. The chain carries TRBV20-1 and TRBJ2-3, with D maybe TRBD2 (5 bases). This CDR3 region has 15 residues. V lost 0 bases and J 0 bases, leaving 10 bases between the germline ends. CDR1 and CDR2 (germline): DFQATT, SNEGSKA (reference sequence). Here the CDR3 reads CSAREFRRSTDTQYF. As DNA, the CDR3 is TGCAGTGCTAGAGAGTTCAGGAGGAGCACAGATACGCAGTATTTT.

This clonotype was counted a few times. This sequence joins TRBV7-9 and TRBJ2-5, with 8 bases lining up with TRBD2. The CDR3 is 14 residues long. Trimming removed 8 bases from V and 1 base from J; junction bases left unmatched: 6. Germline V lookup: CDR1 SEHNR, CDR2 FQNEAQ (reference sequence). CDR3 DNA: TGTGCCAGCTGCCCCGGACTAGCCCAAGAGACCCAGTACTTC. This sequence encodes CASCPGLAQETQYF.

V and J are TRBV9 and TRBJ1-3; a weak D match, TRBD1 (5 bases). The CDR3 sequence is 14 residues long. Germline lookup yields CDR1 SGDLS and CDR2 YYNGEE. V lost 2 bases and J lost 5, with 11 bases in between. The CDR3 here is CASSVGGGRNTIYF. In DNA form, the CDR3 reads TGTGCCAGCAGCGTTGGTGGGGGTAGAAACACCATATATTTT.

This chain joins TRBV29-1 and TRBJ1-2; D perhaps matches TRBD1 (5 bases). CDR3 length: 14 residues. Germline-derived CDR1 and CDR2 are SQVTM and ANQGSEA. Trimming removed 4 bases from V and 4 bases from J, with 16 bases in between. This CDR3 reads CSVVGGDKAYGYTF. The DNA for the CDR3 is TGCAGCGTTGTCGGGGGTGACAAGGCCTATGGCTACACCTTC.

This clonotype appeared a few times. A single base separates this from a much larger clone, so it may be a read error. The chain recombines TRBV7-9 with TRBJ2-7; D uncertain. Germline values: CDR1 SEHNR, CDR2 FQNEAQ (reference sequence). This CDR3 has 11 amino acids. V lost 1 base and J 6 bases, leaving 4 bases between the germline ends. As DNA, the CDR3 is TGTGCCAGCAGCTTAGGAGTCGAGCAGTACTTC. Translating it yields CASSLGVEQYF. The full variable domain, rest sourced from reference TRBV7-9 and TRBJ2-7, is DTGVSQNPRHKITKRGQNVTFRCDPISEHNRLYWYRQTLGQGPEFLTYFQNEAQLEKSRLLSDRFSAERPKGSFSTLEIQRTEQGDSAMYLCASSLGVEQYFGPGTRLTVT.

This clonotype turned up a few times. The chain combines TRBV9 with TRBJ1-5; D perhaps matches TRBD1 (6 bases). The V gene's germline CDR1 is SGDLS and CDR2 YYNGEE. V was pared by 2 bases and J by 3 bases, with 9 bases between. This CDR3 comprises 14 residues. In DNA form, the CDR3 reads TGTGCCAGCAGCGTTGGACAGTACAATCAGCCCCAGCATTTT. This gives the protein CASSVGQYNQPQHF.

This clonotype has ten or more counts. Written as DNA, the CDR3 is TGCGCCAGCAGCCCGGAGGCTCCTAAACAAGAGACCCAGTACTTC. This sequence encodes CASSPEAPKQETQYF. J is TRBJ2-5 and V is TRBV5-1; possibly TRBD2 for D (5 bases). Germline lookup yields CDR1 SGHRS and CDR2 YFSETQ. V was cut by 4 bases and J by 2 bases, with 15 bases left in between. This CDR3 region has 15 residues.

This clonotype has only a few counts. The V gene is TRBV5-6, the J gene TRBJ1-1, with 7 bases lining up with TRBD1. V shed 2 bases, J shed 1 base, and the junction held 8 bases outside the gene matches. The CDR3 covers 16 residues. The germline V gene encodes CDR1 SGHDT and CDR2 YYEEEE. The CDR3 loop reads CASSFQTGTENTEAFF. The DNA for the CDR3 is TGTGCCAGCAGCTTCCAAACCGGGACAGAGAACACTGAAGCTTTCTTT.

The gene calls are TRBV29-1 and TRBJ2-1, with 9 nucleotides matching TRBD2. Germline trimming cut 7 bases from V and 7 bases from J; bases unmatched to any gene: 14. The CDR3 has 15 residues. The germline V gene has CDR1 SQVTM and CDR2 ANQGSEA. CDR3 coding DNA: TGCAGCGAGGGGGAAGGGCGCGGGGGGGTTAATGAGCAGTTCTTC. Translated: CSEGEGRGGVNEQFF.

This clonotype showed up just a few times. The rearrangement joins TRBV27 to TRBJ1-2, with D maybe TRBD1 (5 bases). V shed 4 bases and J shed 6 bases, with 12 bases lying between them. The CDR3 runs 13 residues. CDR1 MNHEY and CDR2 SMNVEV come from the germline V gene (reference sequence). The CDR3 DNA reads TGTGCCAGCAGTTGGGGACCGAAGAATGGCTACACCTTC. It yields the protein CASSWGPKNGYTF.

J is TRBJ2-2 and V is TRBV27; D ambiguous. With 5 bases removed from V and 5 bases from J, the gap between germline ends came to 12 bases. Germline CDR1 reads MNHEY; CDR2 reads SMNVEV (reference sequence). The CDR3 totals 14 residues. The CDR3 nucleotides are TGTGCCAGCAGTCCCCTCGGTTTTACCGGGGAGCTGTTTTTT. Its translation is CASSPLGFTGELFF.

This clonotype was recorded many times. The V call is TRBV6-2 or TRBV6-3, the J call TRBJ2-7; 7 bases are a match to TRBD1. The germline CDR1 and CDR2 sequences are MNHEY and SVGEGT. J was trimmed by 5 bases and V by 2 bases; bases with no gene match: 6. The CDR3 loop spans 14 amino acids. CDR3 nucleotide sequence: TGTGCCAGCAGTTACCGGGACAGATTACACGAGCAGTACTTC. Translation gives CASSYRDRLHEQYF.